These 11 T cell receptor beta chains originate from one sample sequenced in a study of Ad26.COV2.S vaccination and SARS-CoV-2 variants. Assay used: immunoSEQ multiplex PCR; TCRdb lists only in-frame clones, some missing. The data show around 450,000 clones, approximately 87% seen once. Treatment meaning: around 19 received Ad26.COV2.S at low or high dose, single or two shots; roughly 5 received placebo; per-sample allocation not given. The study sampled participants on day 63 after the first vaccine or placebo injection. Sequenced material: peripheral blood, taken in a trial of Ad26.COV2.S vaccine versus placebo. The source is a person aged 18-60 years who received the Ad26.COV2.S COVID-19 vaccine or a placebo.

This chain joins TRBV27 and TRBJ2-1; 11 nucleotides align to TRBD2. Germline V gene sequence: CDR1 MNHEY, CDR2 SMNVEV (reference sequence). V lost 0 bases and J lost 6; bases outside the gene matches: 4. This CDR3 has 16 amino acids. The CDR3 DNA follows: TGTGCCAGCAGTTTATCGATAGCGGGGGGGGGCAATGAGCAGTTCTTC. Amino acid sequence: CASSLSIAGGGNEQFF.

The chain carries TRBV9 and TRBJ2-7; 15 nucleotides match TRBD2. Trimming at V came to 3 bases and at J to 5 bases, leaving 9 bases not matched to a gene. Germline V gene data show CDR1 as SGDLS and CDR2 as YYNGEE. The CDR3 contains 17 residues. CDR3 DNA: TGTGCCAGCAGCGAAGGACTAGCGGGGGGGGAATCCCACGAGCAGTACTTC. Encoded protein: CASSEGLAGGESHEQYF.

To note about this clone: Additional DNA sequences in this sample encode the identical CDR3. The chain recombines TRBV11-2 with TRBJ2-1; possibly TRBD2 for D (6 bases). CDR3 length equals 15 residues. V shed 1 base and J shed 1 base, with 8 bases lying between them. The germline V gene encodes CDR1 SGHAT and CDR2 FQNNGV. The chain's CDR3 is CASSLVGGSYNEQFF. The CDR3 DNA reads TGTGCCAGCAGCTTAGTCGGGGGTTCCTACAATGAGCAGTTCTTC.

The chain joins TRBV6-5 to TRBJ2-1; the D gene is possibly TRBD1 (5 bases). The CDR3 has 14 amino acids. Looked up from germline, CDR1 is MNHEY and CDR2 is SVGAGI. Trimming cost V 4 bases and J 1 base, with 8 bases left between them. The CDR3 bases are TGTGCCAGCAGTTCAGGGTTTTCCTACAATGAGCAGTTCTTC. This gives the protein CASSSGFSYNEQFF.

This chain uses TRBV28 with TRBJ2-7; D possibly uses TRBD1 or TRBD2 (5 bases each). CDR3 length: 15 amino acids. V lost 7 bases and J lost 2, with 18 bases in between. Germline CDR1 MDHEN, CDR2 SYDVKM. CDR3 region: CASKGPWTETYEQYF. The DNA of the CDR3 is TGTGCCAGCAAGGGACCTTGGACGGAAACCTACGAGCAGTACTTC.

The chain employs TRBV6-2 or TRBV6-3 and TRBJ2-2; D is unresolved. Looked up from germline, CDR1 is MNHEY and CDR2 is SVGEGT. This CDR3 is built from 17 residues. The V end was cut by 2 bases, the J end by 3 bases, with 16 bases between. The CDR3 reads CASSYLGKSTDTGELFF. The CDR3 nucleotides are TGTGCCAGCAGTTACCTTGGGAAATCAACAGACACCGGGGAGCTGTTTTTT.

The V call is TRBV4-3, the J call TRBJ1-2; D may be TRBD1 (6 bases). CDR1 and CDR2 from the germline V gene are LGHNA and YSLEER. The CDR3 extends over 16 amino acids. The V gene lost 2 bases and the J gene lost 7 bases, with 20 bases spanning the gap. The CDR3, as DNA: TGCGCCAGCAGCCAACATTTGATAATTGGGGGGCCTGGCTACACCTTC. This translates into CASSQHLIIGGPGYTF.

The J gene is TRBJ2-2, the V gene TRBV5-4; the match to TRBD1 covers 7 bases. The ends lost 3 bases at V and 1 base at J; junction bases unmatched: 6. The CDR3 covers 16 residues. Germline values: CDR1 SGHNT, CDR2 YYREEE (reference sequence). The CDR3, as DNA: TGTGCCAGCAGCTCTTCCGGGACAGTGAACACCGGGGAGCTGTTTTTT. Its protein is CASSSSGTVNTGELFF.

CDR3 protein: CASSYGLDEQFF. DNA for the CDR3: TGTGCCAGCAGTTATGGTCTGGATGAGCAGTTCTTC. The V gene is TRBV6-6, the J gene TRBJ2-1; D is undetermined. V lost 3 bases and J lost 8, with 8 bases in between. CDR1 is MNHNY, CDR2 SVGAGI, per germline (reference sequence). This CDR3 contains 12 residues.

J is TRBJ2-4 and V is TRBV19; tentatively, D is TRBD1 (6 bases). The CDR3 contains 16 residues. The V and J ends lost 3 bases and 3 bases respectively, with 15 bases between them. CDR1 LNHDA and CDR2 SQIVND come from the germline V gene (reference sequence). The CDR3 is CASSMRKGEVKNIQYF. The CDR3 DNA reads TGTGCCAGTAGTATGAGGAAGGGGGAAGTCAAAAACATTCAGTACTTC.

This clone was seen a single time. The chain carries TRBV20-1 and TRBJ2-2; 9 nucleotides match TRBD1. This CDR3 has 16 amino acids. J was trimmed by 1 base and V by 3 bases; bases with no gene match: 6. Germline CDR1 is DFQATT and CDR2 is SNEGSKA (reference sequence). In DNA form, the CDR3 reads TGCAGTGCTAGTCACAGGGGGCTCGAGAACACCGGGGAGCTGTTTTTT. Translation: CSASHRGLENTGELFF.